This T cell receptor beta chain was recorded in a study of blood T cell repertoires in COVID-19. Study in general: Sites in the United States, Italy and Spain provided acute and convalescent COVID-19 samples. Nucleic acid was either cDNA or gDNA, and it came from T cells, B-cell-depleted T cells, or PBMCs.

CDR1 is LNHDA, CDR2 SQIVND, per germline (reference sequence). CDR3 length: 14 residues. V was clipped by 4 bases and J by 5 bases; unmatched bases: 5. Study processing details: Amplification from reference gene primers served as the basis for estimated nucleated cell counts. The data were produced by immunoSEQ multiplex PCR, yet TCRdb's version contains in-frame clones alone and is incomplete. V, J and clone size are those of that table, while D and trimming were read from the DNA. The sample carries approximately 36,000 clones, roughly 87% recorded once. This chain connects TRBV19 to TRBJ2-1; 7 bases line up with TRBD1. The sample consisted of peripheral blood. The TCR sequence derives from a man aged 55 to 70 with acute or convalescent COVID-19. The CDR3 DNA sequence: TGTGCCAGTAGTAGTACAGGGGCTAACAATGAGCAGTTCTTC. It is translated as CASSSTGANNEQFF.